This TCR beta chain was observed in a study of cytomegalovirus exposure and HLA in healthy donors. This CDR3 is built from 15 residues. Germline CDR1 LNHDA, CDR2 SQIVND (reference sequence). V lost 3 bases and J lost 5; bases outside the gene matches: 9. The protocol was immunoSEQ multiplex PCR, while the TCRdb copy is restricted to in-frame clones and leaves out a portion. The profile covers 150,000 or so clones, with almost 85% appearing a single time and about a tenth taken by the ten largest. The source is a young man in good health and CMV-seropositive. Sequenced: PBMCs. V and J are TRBV19 and TRBJ1-1; 7 bases match TRBD1. The CDR3 loop is CASSIERGRRTEAFF. CDR3 DNA: TGTGCCAGTAGTATTGAGAGGGGGCGCCGGACTGAAGCTTTCTTT.